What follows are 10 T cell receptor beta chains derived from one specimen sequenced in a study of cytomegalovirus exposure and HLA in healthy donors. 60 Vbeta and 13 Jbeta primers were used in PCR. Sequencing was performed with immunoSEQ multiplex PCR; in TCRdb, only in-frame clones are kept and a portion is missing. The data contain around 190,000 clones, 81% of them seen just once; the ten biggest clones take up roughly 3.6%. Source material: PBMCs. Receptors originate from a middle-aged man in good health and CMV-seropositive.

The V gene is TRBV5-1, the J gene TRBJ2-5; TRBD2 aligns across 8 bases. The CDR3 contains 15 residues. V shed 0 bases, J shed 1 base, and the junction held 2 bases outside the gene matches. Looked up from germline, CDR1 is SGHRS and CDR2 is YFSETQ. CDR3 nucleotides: TGCGCCAGCAGCTTGGTAGCGGGGTCCCAAGAGACCCAGTACTTC. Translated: CASSLVAGSQETQYF. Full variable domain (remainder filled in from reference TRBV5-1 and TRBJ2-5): KAGVTQTPRYLIKTRGQQVTLSCSPISGHRSVSWYQQTPGQGLQFLFEYFSETQRNKGNFPGRFSGRQFSNSRSEMNVSTLELGDSALYLCASSLVAGSQETQYFGPGTRLLVL.

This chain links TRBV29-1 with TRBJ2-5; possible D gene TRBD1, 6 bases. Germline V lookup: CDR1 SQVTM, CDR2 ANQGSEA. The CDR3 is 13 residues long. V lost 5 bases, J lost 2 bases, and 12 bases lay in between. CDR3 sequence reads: CSVQGGVQETQYF. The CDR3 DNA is TGCAGCGTTCAAGGGGGAGTACAAGAGACCCAGTACTTC. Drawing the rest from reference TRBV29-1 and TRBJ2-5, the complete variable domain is SAVISQKPSRDICQRGTSLTIQCQVDSQVTMMFWYRQQPGQSLTLIATANQGSEATYESGFVIDKFPISRPNLTFSTLTVSNMSPEDSSIYLCSVQGGVQETQYFGPGTRLLVL.

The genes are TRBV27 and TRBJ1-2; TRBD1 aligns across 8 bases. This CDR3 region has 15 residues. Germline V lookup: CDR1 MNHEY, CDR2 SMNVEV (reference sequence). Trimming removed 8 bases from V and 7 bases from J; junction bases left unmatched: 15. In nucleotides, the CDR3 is TGTGCCAGCGGGTGGGACAGGAGCTCCTTGGGTGGCTACACCTTC. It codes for CASGWDRSSLGGYTF.

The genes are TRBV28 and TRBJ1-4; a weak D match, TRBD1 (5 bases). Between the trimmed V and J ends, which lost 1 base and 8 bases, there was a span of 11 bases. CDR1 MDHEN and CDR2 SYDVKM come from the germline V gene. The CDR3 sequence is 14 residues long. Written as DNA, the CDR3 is TGTGCCAGCAGTTTATTAGGGGCGGGAGAAAAACTGTTTTTT. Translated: CASSLLGAGEKLFF.

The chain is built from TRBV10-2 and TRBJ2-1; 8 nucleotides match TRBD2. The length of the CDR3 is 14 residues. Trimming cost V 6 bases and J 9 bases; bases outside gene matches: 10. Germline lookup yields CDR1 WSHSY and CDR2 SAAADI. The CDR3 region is CASRGLGGVGEQFF. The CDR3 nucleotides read TGCGCCAGCAGGGGACTAGGGGGAGTGGGTGAGCAGTTCTTC.

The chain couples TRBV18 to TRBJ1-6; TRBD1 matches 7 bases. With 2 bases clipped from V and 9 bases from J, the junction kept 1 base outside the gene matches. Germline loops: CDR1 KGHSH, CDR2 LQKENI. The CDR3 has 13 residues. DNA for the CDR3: TGTGCCAGCTCACCAGGGACAGCTTCACCCCTCCACTTT. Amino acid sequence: CASSPGTASPLHF.

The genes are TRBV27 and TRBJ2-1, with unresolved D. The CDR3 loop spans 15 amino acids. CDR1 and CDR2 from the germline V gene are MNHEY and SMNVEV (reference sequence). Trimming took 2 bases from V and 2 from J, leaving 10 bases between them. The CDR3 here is CASSLGQTPYNEQFF. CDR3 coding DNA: TGTGCCAGCAGTTTAGGGCAAACTCCCTACAATGAGCAGTTCTTC.

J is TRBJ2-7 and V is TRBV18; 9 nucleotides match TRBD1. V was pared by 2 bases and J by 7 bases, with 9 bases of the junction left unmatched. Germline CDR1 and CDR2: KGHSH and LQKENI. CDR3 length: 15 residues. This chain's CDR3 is CASSPGRDRVGEQYF. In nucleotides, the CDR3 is TGTGCCAGCTCACCAGGCCGGGACAGGGTGGGGGAGCAGTACTTC.

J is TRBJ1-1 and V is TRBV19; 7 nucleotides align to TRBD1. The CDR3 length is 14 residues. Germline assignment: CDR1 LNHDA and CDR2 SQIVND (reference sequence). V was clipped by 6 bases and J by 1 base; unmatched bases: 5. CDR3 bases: TGTGCCAGTAGGAAACAGGGGTGGAACACTGAAGCTTTCTTT. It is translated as CASRKQGWNTEAFF. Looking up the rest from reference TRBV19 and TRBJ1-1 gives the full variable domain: DGGITQSPKYLFRKEGQNVTLSCEQNLNHDAMYWYRQDPGQGLRLIYYSQIVNDFQKGDIAEGYSVSREKKESFPLTVTSAQKNPTAFYLCASRKQGWNTEAFFGQGTRLTVV.

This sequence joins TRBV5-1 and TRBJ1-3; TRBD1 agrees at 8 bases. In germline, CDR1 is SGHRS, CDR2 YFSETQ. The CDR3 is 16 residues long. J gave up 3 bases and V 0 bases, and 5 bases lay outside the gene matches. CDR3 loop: CASSLADRGGGNTIYF. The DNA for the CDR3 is TGCGCCAGCAGCTTGGCCGACAGGGGAGGTGGAAACACCATATATTTT.